The clone carrying this T cell receptor (beta chain) was counted once. Its matching antigen is unknown. The V and J ends lost 3 bases and 8 bases, in that order; junction bases with no gene match: 7. This CDR3 spans 15 amino acids. This sample's TCRbeta library carried unique molecular identifier barcodes. TCRdb redid the calling of the PCR reads with MiXCR, one entry per CDR3 protein. The sample contains 350,000 to 500,000 distinct CDR3 sequences, 43% of which appear only once. This entry comes from a study of T-cell reconstitution after alpha-beta-depleted transplantation in children. General observations from the study: Reportedly, roughly two months post-transplant, alpha-beta T cells arose from several hundred expanded graft clones.

The sequence was collected from a girl aged 2-10 years with aplastic anemia, due to receive a stem cell transplant. Sequenced material: PBMCs, taken before TCRalphabeta/CD19-depleted stem cell transplant. This rearrangement joins TRBV12-3 or TRBV12-4 to TRBJ1-6, with 7 bases identical to TRBD1. The CDR3 loop reads CASSFRQGQDSPLHF. CDR3 DNA: TGTGCCAGCAGTTTTCGACAGGGCCAGGATTCACCCCTCCACTTT.